The 9 T cell receptor beta chains given below trace back to one sample, sequenced in a study of T cells after yellow fever vaccination. TCRdb itself ran the 5' RACE reads through MiXCR, one entry per CDR3 protein. In the table there are roughly 320,000 distinct CDR3 sequences, about 10% of which are singletons. This specimen consisted of CD4+ T cells sorted from PBMCs, obtained 45 days after the yellow fever booster vaccination. These receptors were obtained from a man aged 18 to 30 who received the YFV17D yellow fever vaccine.

This clonotype was seen repeatedly, ten times or more. The rearrangement links TRBV7-2 to TRBJ2-7; no definite D call. The CDR3 extends over 14 amino acids. CDR1 is SGHTA, CDR2 FQGNSA, per germline. V lost 2 bases and J lost 0, with 8 bases in between. The CDR3 nucleotides read TGTGCCAGCAGCTTACTGGTCCTCTCCTACGAGCAGTACTTC. Its protein is CASSLLVLSYEQYF.

V is TRBV4-3 and J is TRBJ1-2, with D possibly matching TRBD1 (6 bases). The ends were cut back, 6 bases at V and 5 bases at J, with 22 bases in the middle. CDR1 is LGHNA and CDR2 is YSLEER in the germline V gene. CDR3 length: 16 residues. The CDR3 region has the DNA TGCGCCAGCAGTTTACTTTTTACGACAGGCGGTTATGGCTACACCTTC. Residues: CASSLLFTTGGYGYTF.

This clonotype was seen repeatedly, ten times or more. The J gene is TRBJ1-5, the V gene TRBV5-1; tentatively, D is TRBD1 (5 bases). The germline V gene has CDR1 SGHRS and CDR2 YFSETQ. The CDR3 is 15 residues long. Trimming removed 5 bases at V and 0 bases at J, with 12 bases between. CDR3 in DNA: TGCGCCAGCAGTCGGGACGCAGATAGCAATCAGCCCCAGCATTTT. Amino acids: CASSRDADSNQPQHF.

This clonotype was seen a handful of times. The rearrangement uses TRBV9 and TRBJ1-1; D call uncertain. The V gene's germline CDR1 is SGDLS and CDR2 YYNGEE. V was clipped by 0 bases and J by 5 bases, with 14 bases between them. CDR3 length equals 15 residues. The chain's CDR3 is CASSVVGTPETEAFF. CDR3 nucleotides: TGTGCCAGCAGCGTAGTAGGCACCCCAGAGACTGAAGCTTTCTTT.

This clonotype was detected a few times. The rearrangement links TRBV27 to TRBJ2-2, with no clear D. The CDR3 totals 15 residues. Germline CDR1 is MNHEY and CDR2 is SMNVEV (reference sequence). Trimming took off 3 bases at V and 2 bases at J, with 10 bases between the two ends. CDR3 DNA: TGTGCCAGCAGTTTCATAGGGCTTAACACCGGGGAGCTGTTTTTT. Amino acids: CASSFIGLNTGELFF.

The table lists this clonotype with many counts. This sequence joins TRBV24-1 and TRBJ1-1; D is ambiguous. Trimming took 7 bases from V and 2 from J, leaving 7 bases between them. Germline V gives CDR1 KGHDR, CDR2 SFDVKD. The CDR3 length is 12 residues. The CDR3 spells CATRGTNTEAFF. As DNA, the CDR3 is TGTGCCACCAGGGGTACAAACACTGAAGCTTTCTTT.

There are a few counts of this clonotype. V usage is TRBV20-1 and J usage is TRBJ1-6, with D maybe TRBD1 (5 bases). The CDR3 spans 13 residues. The germline V gene encodes CDR1 DFQATT and CDR2 SNEGSKA (reference sequence). Deletions cut 6 bases from V and 8 bases from J, with 14 bases between. The CDR3 loop is CSAFRVSHSPLHF. Written as DNA, the CDR3 is TGCAGTGCATTCAGGGTATCGCATTCACCCCTCCACTTT.

The chain couples TRBV11-2 to TRBJ2-3; D is undetermined. The V end was cut by 3 bases, the J end by 2 bases, with 9 bases between. This CDR3 spans 14 amino acids. Germline V lookup: CDR1 SGHAT, CDR2 FQNNGV. The CDR3 DNA follows: TGTGCCAGCAGCTTTATTGAGCCCACAGATACGCAGTATTTT. Translated, it gives CASSFIEPTDTQYF.

In this sample, this clonotype turned up a few times. The gene calls are TRBV2 and TRBJ2-2; 9 nucleotides agree with TRBD1. Germline trimming cut 5 bases from V and 3 bases from J; bases unmatched to any gene: 4. Germline V CDR1 and CDR2: SNHLY, FYNNEI. This CDR3 contains 15 residues. CDR3 sequence reads: CASSQQGADTGELFF. Here the CDR3 DNA reads TGTGCCAGCAGTCAACAGGGGGCCGACACCGGGGAGCTGTTTTTT. The full variable domain, rest sourced from reference TRBV2 and TRBJ2-2, is EPEVTQTPSHQVTQMGQEVILRCVPISNHLYFYWYRQILGQKVEFLVSFYNNEISEKSEIFDDQFSVERPDGSNFTLKIRSTKLEDSAMYFCASSQQGADTGELFFGEGSRLTVL.